Described below is a single T cell receptor beta chain sequence and its context. Ten or more counts support this clonotype. Its recognized antigen is unknown. The input lacks base qualities; no much larger clone sits a single base away. Preparation of the library involved 5' RACE. Sequenced on a NextSeq 500. The TCR library protocol attached unique molecular identifiers to individual cDNA molecules to correct for sequencing error and PCR bias. TCR alpha and beta chains were both sequenced, and the abundances of alpha and beta sequences in each sample were closely correlated with each other. In the authors' own workflow: Decombinator V4 was used to annotate the V gene, J gene and CDR3 of the TCR sequences. TCRs were defined as expanded if a significant change between any two time points was detected under a Poisson model with p below 0.0001. Abundances of TCRs were expressed as counts per million after normalisation to the total number of TCRs sequenced in each sample. MAIT TCRs were defined by TRAV1-2 paired with TRAJ12, TRAJ20 or TRAJ33, and iNKT TCRs by TRAV10 paired with TRAJ18. A search of VDJdb, accessed on 1 November 2021, was run for TCRs annotated to CMV, EBV and SARS-CoV-2, with TCRs annotated for multiple antigens excluded. The raw public reads went through TCRdb reprocessing: fastp at Q25, MiXCR clone calling, in-frame beta chains kept. Records with the same CDR3 protein are collapsed into one entry carrying the most frequent genes and DNA. The V and J calls, along with clone size, are taken from TCRdb and not from the paper's own processing. In all, the sample holds tens of thousands of distinct CDR3 sequences, and around 4% of those were seen once. About 5.4% of the sample is taken by the ten largest.

This sample stems from a study of early T cells in non-severe SARS-CoV-2 infection (dated by TCRdb to the early 2020s). About the investigation overall: Because TCR sequencing relied on bulk RNA taken from unsorted whole blood, pairing of alpha and beta chains was not possible. Paper-wide results and their limitations: VDJdb matching was skewed toward anti-spike CD8 responses and likely underestimated virus-specific expansions, missing private and CD4 specificities.

This was a case-control study nested in a cohort of healthcare workers in London, UK, who had nasopharyngeal swab PCR tests and blood samples taken every week. Healthcare workers were recruited between 23 and 31 March 2020, during the week of the UK lockdown, and were followed weekly for up to roughly 15 weeks. V drops 4 bases and J drops 2 bases, leaving 10 bases in between. Reading the germline V gene gives CDR1 ENHRY and CDR2 SYGVKD. The CDR3 contains 14 residues, cysteine and phenylalanine counted. CDR3 DNA only is kept here, 42 bases in frame from base 1. Sequences were obtained from whole blood. This receptor was identified in an adult who was a healthcare worker with PCR-confirmed SARS-CoV-2 infection or an uninfected control (not recorded which). The receptor chain draws on TRBV10-3 and TRBJ2-3, with the identity of the D gene unclear. The CDR3 protein is CAISVSGPTDTQYF. The nucleotides are TGTGCCATCAGTGTAAGTGGGCCCACAGATACGCAGTATTTT.